This paragraph reports one T cell receptor (beta chain). The antigen remains undetermined. The sample originates from a study of shared clonotypes between healthy human individuals. The wider study: Per-donor plates numbered three CD4 naive, three CD4 memory, two CD8 naive and one CD8 memory.

Sequenced by immunoSEQ multiplex PCR; TCRdb stores in-frame clones only, minus some. The repertoire holds a few million clones, with over 85% as singletons. Study outcomes and limitations: Represented diversity (both genetic and exposure-history) was limited by the small number of donors.

This CDR3 contains 12 residues. V shed 4 bases and J shed 9 bases, with 7 bases lying between them. The germline V gene encodes CDR1 SGHAT and CDR2 FQNNGV. This clonotype was obtained from a man aged 18-30 years in good health. The sequencing sample was made of naive CD4+ T cells sorted from blood. Sample subset: CD45RA+ positively selected. The rearrangement joins TRBV11-2 to TRBJ1-6, with D hard to call. The CDR3 reads CASSSNTSPLHF. The CDR3 DNA reads as TGTGCCAGCAGCTCCAATACTTCACCCCTCCACTTT.